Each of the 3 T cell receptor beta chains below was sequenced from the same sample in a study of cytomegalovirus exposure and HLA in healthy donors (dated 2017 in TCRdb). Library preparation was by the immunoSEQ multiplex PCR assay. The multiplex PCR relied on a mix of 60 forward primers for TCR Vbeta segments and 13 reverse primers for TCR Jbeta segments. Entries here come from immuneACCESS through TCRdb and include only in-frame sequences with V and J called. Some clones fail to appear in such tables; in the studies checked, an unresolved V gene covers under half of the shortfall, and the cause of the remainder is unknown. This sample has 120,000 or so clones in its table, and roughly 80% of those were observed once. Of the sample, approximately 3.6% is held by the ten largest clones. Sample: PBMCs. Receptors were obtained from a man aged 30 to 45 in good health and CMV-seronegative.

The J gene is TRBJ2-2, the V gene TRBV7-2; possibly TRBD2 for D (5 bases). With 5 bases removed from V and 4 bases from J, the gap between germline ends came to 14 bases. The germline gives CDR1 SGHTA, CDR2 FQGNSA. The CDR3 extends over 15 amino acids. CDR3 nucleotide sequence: TGTGCCAGCAGCGTGGATTTACGGGGCACCGGGGAGCTGTTTTTT. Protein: CASSVDLRGTGELFF.

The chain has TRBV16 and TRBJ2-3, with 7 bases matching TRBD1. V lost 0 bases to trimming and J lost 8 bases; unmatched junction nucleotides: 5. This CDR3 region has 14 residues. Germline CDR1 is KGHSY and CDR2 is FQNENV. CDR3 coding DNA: TGTGCCAGCAGCCAATCAAACAGGGGTGGTACGCAGTATTTT. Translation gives CASSQSNRGGTQYF.

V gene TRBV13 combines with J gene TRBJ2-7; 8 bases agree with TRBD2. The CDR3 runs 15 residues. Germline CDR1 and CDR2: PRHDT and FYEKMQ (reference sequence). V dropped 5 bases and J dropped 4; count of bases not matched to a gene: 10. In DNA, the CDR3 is TGTGCCAGCAGCCCGACTAGCGCCGTCTGGTACGAGCAGTACTTC. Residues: CASSPTSAVWYEQYF.